The 23 T cell receptor beta chains below all came from one sample that was sequenced in a study of shared clonotypes between healthy human individuals. Naive-designated CD8 cells lacked CD45RO, were positively enriched for CCR7, and omitted terminally differentiated effector memory CD45RA+ cells. Produced via immunoSEQ multiplex PCR; TCRdb's table is partial and in-frame only. The sample includes roughly 770,000 clones, about 96% of them seen just once. Sample: naive CD8+ T cells sorted from blood. These receptors all come from a man in his thirties or forties in good health.

The chain is built from TRBV7-9 and TRBJ2-3; 8 bases match TRBD2. Germline-derived CDR1 and CDR2 are SEHNR and FQNEAQ (reference sequence). Germline trimming cut 4 bases from V and 2 bases from J; bases unmatched to any gene: 5. This CDR3 contains 15 residues. The CDR3 is CASSSRLANTDTQYF. In nucleotides, the CDR3 is TGTGCCAGCAGCTCTCGACTAGCGAACACAGATACGCAGTATTTT.

V gene TRBV11-2 combines with J gene TRBJ2-1; D ambiguous. The CDR3 extends over 13 amino acids. V shed 9 bases and J shed 8 bases, with 17 bases lying between them. Germline CDR1 is SGHAT and CDR2 is FQNNGV. This CDR3 is CASRTASPDEQFF. DNA of the CDR3: TGTGCCAGTCGGACGGCCTCTCCGGATGAGCAGTTCTTC.

Points on this clone: This specimen includes other DNA sequences encoding the same CDR3. The J gene is TRBJ2-7, the V gene TRBV9, with D tentatively TRBD1 or TRBD2 (5 bases each). The germline V and J ends were trimmed by 0 bases and 6 bases, with 7 bases remaining between them. Germline lookup yields CDR1 SGDLS and CDR2 YYNGEE. The CDR3 is made up of 12 amino acids. The CDR3 DNA reads TGTGCCAGCAGCGTAGTTGGGGGCGAGCAGTACTTC. Encoded protein: CASSVVGGEQYF.

The rearrangement links TRBV7-9 to TRBJ2-7; D may be TRBD2 (6 bases). The V end lost 0 bases, the J end lost 3 bases, and 15 bases lay between the germline ends. The CDR3 runs 16 residues. Germline V CDR1 and CDR2: SEHNR, FQNEAQ (reference sequence). The CDR3 bases are TGTGCCAGCAGCTTAGCGTCGGGAGCGGTGTTCTACGAGCAGTACTTC. Translated: CASSLASGAVFYEQYF.

In this sample, this clone turned up once. The chain uses TRBV7-9 and TRBJ2-7; 9 nucleotides line up with TRBD1. The germline V gene encodes CDR1 SEHNR and CDR2 FQNEAQ (reference sequence). The CDR3 is 15 residues long. The V gene end was trimmed by 4 bases and the J gene end by 1 base; junction bases not matched to a gene: 5. This CDR3 reads CASSSGTGSSYEQYF. The CDR3 coding sequence is TGTGCCAGCAGCTCCGGGACAGGGTCGTCCTACGAGCAGTACTTC.

The gene calls are TRBV9 and TRBJ2-7, with 10 bases lining up with TRBD1. Germline V CDR1 and CDR2: SGDLS, YYNGEE. This CDR3 has 15 amino acids. With 4 bases clipped from V and 4 bases from J, the junction kept 8 bases outside the gene matches. The CDR3 DNA reads as TGTGCCAGCAGCCGTAGGACAGGGGGTTTTTACGAGCAGTACTTC. Residues: CASSRRTGGFYEQYF.

The chain links TRBV11-2 to TRBJ2-7; D unclear. Germline CDR1 is SGHAT and CDR2 is FQNNGV. This CDR3 comprises 11 residues. Trimming left V 1 base short and J 5 bases short, with 3 bases between. CDR3 DNA: TGTGCCAGCAGCTTAGCCGACGAGCAGTACTTC. Protein: CASSLADEQYF.

The chain couples TRBV29-1 to TRBJ1-2; D unclear. The germline gives CDR1 SQVTM, CDR2 ANQGSEA. The CDR3 consists of 15 residues. The ends were cut back, 2 bases at V and 3 bases at J, with 16 bases in the middle. The CDR3 nucleotides read TGCAGCGTTGAAAAAAGGGAACTGGGTTACTATGGCTACACCTTC. Protein product: CSVEKRELGYYGYTF.

The DNA for the CDR3 is TGCGCCAGCAGTCAACCCCAAAGATGGAACAGGGGGCGCTACAATGAGCAGTTCTTC. This sequence encodes CASSQPQRWNRGRYNEQFF. V usage is TRBV23-1 and J usage is TRBJ2-1; 9 bases agree with TRBD1. TRBV23-1 is marked as an open reading frame, function uncertain. After removal of 2 bases from V and 3 bases from J, the junction contained 14 bases not matched to a gene. There are 19 residues in the CDR3.

This chain links TRBV10-1 with TRBJ2-1, with TRBD2 matching 9 bases. Germline V gene data show CDR1 as WNHNN and CDR2 as SYGVQD (reference sequence). This CDR3 is built from 14 residues. V was pared by 6 bases and J by 8 bases, with 8 bases of the junction left unmatched. CDR3: CASSLTSGSDEQFF. The DNA for the CDR3 is TGCGCCAGCAGCTTGACTAGCGGCTCGGATGAGCAGTTCTTC.

This clone was observed a single time. The genes are TRBV6-1 and TRBJ1-5; 7 bases are a match to TRBD1. Trimming cost V 3 bases and J 5 bases; bases outside gene matches: 1. Germline CDR1 reads MNHNS; CDR2 reads SASEGT. The CDR3 covers 13 residues. The CDR3 is CASSETGYQPQHF. CDR3 DNA: TGTGCCAGCAGTGAGACAGGGTATCAGCCCCAGCATTTT.

The J gene is TRBJ2-3, the V gene TRBV29-1; the match to TRBD2 covers 8 bases. Germline trimming cut 4 bases from V and 1 base from J; bases unmatched to any gene: 13. The CDR3 is 17 residues long. From germline, CDR1 is SQVTM and CDR2 ANQGSEA. The CDR3 sequence is CSVGRAGGPGGTDTQYF. The CDR3 nucleotides read TGCAGCGTTGGCCGTGCGGGGGGCCCAGGAGGCACAGATACGCAGTATTTT.

The chain couples TRBV6-5 to TRBJ2-1; D unresolved. CDR3 length equals 15 residues. V gave up 0 bases and J gave up 4 bases, with 10 bases separating them. The V gene's germline CDR1 is MNHEY and CDR2 SVGAGI. CDR3 DNA sequence: TGTGCCAGCAGTTACTCGATTTCCGCTTACAATGAGCAGTTCTTC. Translation gives CASSYSISAYNEQFF.

The chain employs TRBV30 and TRBJ2-1, with D possibly being TRBD1 (5 bases). The germline CDR1 and CDR2 sequences are GTSNPN and SVGIG (reference sequence). The CDR3 is 14 residues long. Trimming left V 5 bases short and J 5 bases short, with 16 bases between. The CDR3 here is CAWGVKGSHNEQFF. In DNA form, the CDR3 reads TGTGCCTGGGGGGTTAAGGGGTCCCACAATGAGCAGTTCTTC.

V gene TRBV23-1 combines with J gene TRBJ1-2; D ambiguous. TRBV23-1 is assigned to the ORF class and has an uncertain function. Trimming pared 4 bases from V and 9 bases from J, leaving 12 bases between. The CDR3 has 12 residues. The CDR3 sequence is CASSLGRHRYTF. CDR3 nucleotide sequence: TGCGCCAGCAGTCTCGGCAGGCACCGCTACACCTTC.

This rearrangement joins TRBV27 to TRBJ2-7; 7 nucleotides align to TRBD2. J gave up 3 bases and V 7 bases, and 9 bases lay outside the gene matches. Germline V gene data show CDR1 as MNHEY and CDR2 as SMNVEV (reference sequence). The CDR3 runs 14 residues. CDR3 sequence (DNA): TGTGCCAGCAATATCGGCGGGAGCGGCTACGAGCAGTACTTC. It encodes CASNIGGSGYEQYF.

The chain recombines TRBV4-1 with TRBJ1-5, with D possibly TRBD1 on 6 matching bases. This CDR3 region has 14 residues. V was clipped by 1 base and J by 4 bases, with 8 bases between them. Germline values: CDR1 MGHRA, CDR2 YSYEKL. This CDR3 is CASSQVGGNQPQHF. Written as DNA, the CDR3 is TGCGCCAGCAGCCAAGTAGGGGGAAATCAGCCCCAGCATTTT.

The chain carries TRBV29-1 and TRBJ2-2; D gene ambiguous. The CDR3 is 12 amino acids. Trimming removed 5 bases at V and 3 bases at J, with 7 bases between. Germline V CDR1 and CDR2: SQVTM, ANQGSEA. The CDR3 reads CSVSVDTGELFF. The CDR3 region has the DNA TGCAGCGTTTCCGTTGACACCGGGGAGCTGTTTTTT.

The chain recombines TRBV29-1 with TRBJ2-2; 10 positions agree with TRBD2. The trim removed 5 bases at V and 1 base at J, leaving 16 bases unmatched. The CDR3 has 19 amino acids. CDR1 SQVTM and CDR2 ANQGSEA come from the germline V gene. The CDR3 sequence: CSVWNRESSGSWNTGELFF. CDR3 nucleotide sequence: TGCAGCGTTTGGAATCGTGAGTCTAGCGGGAGTTGGAACACCGGGGAGCTGTTTTTT.

The chain is built from TRBV9 and TRBJ2-5; possibly TRBD2 for D (5 bases). Per the germline V gene, CDR1 is SGDLS and CDR2 is YYNGEE. Trimming left V 4 bases short and J 2 bases short, with 15 bases between. CDR3 length: 15 residues. CDR3 bases: TGTGCCAGCAGCCCTCGCCCGCGGGTTCAAGAGACCCAGTACTTC. This gives the protein CASSPRPRVQETQYF.

CDR3 nucleotides: TGTGCCAGCAGCAACACCCTAGCGTATGACGGGAATGAGCAGTTCTTC. Translated, it gives CASSNTLAYDGNEQFF. The V gene is TRBV13, the J gene TRBJ2-1; D is possibly TRBD2 (6 bases). Trimming shortened V by 5 bases and J by 7 bases, and 21 bases separated the two germline ends. Germline lookup yields CDR1 PRHDT and CDR2 FYEKMQ (reference sequence). The CDR3 covers 16 residues.

The chain links TRBV10-3 to TRBJ1-1; unclear D gene. The V end lost 0 bases, the J end lost 0 bases, and 8 bases lay between the germline ends. This CDR3 spans 15 amino acids. Germline CDR1 is ENHRY and CDR2 is SYGVKD. CDR3 loop: CAISESPGMNTEAFF. CDR3 in DNA: TGTGCCATCAGTGAGTCGCCGGGGATGAACACTGAAGCTTTCTTT.

This chain connects TRBV29-1 to TRBJ2-1; 9 nucleotides agree with TRBD2. V dropped 4 bases and J dropped 4; count of bases not matched to a gene: 5. CDR1 and CDR2 (germline): SQVTM, ANQGSEA. CDR3 length equals 14 residues. CDR3 DNA sequence: TGCAGCGTTGGCCGGACTAGCGAATACAATGAGCAGTTCTTC. Its translation is CSVGRTSEYNEQFF.